The entry below describes one T cell receptor beta chain. What it recognizes is unknown. The data belong to a study of graft-versus-host responses after intestinal transplantation. Overall study context: Every recipient had anti-thymocyte globulin induction and around 3 years of tacrolimus plus steroids.

The assay was immunoSEQ multiplex PCR, and TCRdb's table has in-frame clones only and misses some. The table has tens of thousands of clones, about 81% seen once. Notes on the study in general: Researchers found peak circulating GvH clone levels linked to early post-transplant HvG declines.

Trimming removed 5 bases from V and 5 bases from J; junction bases left unmatched: 8. Germline lookup yields CDR1 LNHDA and CDR2 SQIVND (reference sequence). This CDR3 is 15 amino acids long. The clonotype comes from a human donor who was the organ donor for an intestinal transplant. Sequencing used unstimulated CD4+ T cells sorted from spleen or lymph node cells, obtained before transplant. The J gene is TRBJ2-7, the V gene TRBV19, with 11 positions matching TRBD1. The CDR3 sequence: CASSLTGTGGNEQYF. For the CDR3, the DNA is TGTGCCAGTAGTTTAACCGGGACAGGGGGAAACGAGCAGTACTTC.